The entry that follows covers one TCR beta chain sequence. This record belongs to a study of blood T cell repertoires in COVID-19. Study information: Acute and convalescent COVID-19 specimens originated in the United States, Italy and Spain.

As handled by the study authors: Using reference gene primer amplification, nucleated cell counts were estimated. Using immunoSEQ multiplex PCR, the repertoire was profiled, and TCRdb retains in-frame clones only, with some absent. That table is the source of V, J and clone size, and D and trimming were worked out from the DNA. There are around 94,000 clones in the sample; 80% to 85% occur only once, and 6.3% lies in the top ten. The CDR3 length is 15 residues. Germline values: CDR1 SGHTA, CDR2 FQGTGA. J lost 4 bases, V lost 5 bases, and 8 bases had no gene match. Sequenced sample: peripheral blood. This TCR derives from a man in his sixties with acute or convalescent COVID-19. The J gene is TRBJ2-1, the V gene TRBV7-3; 7 nucleotides agree with TRBD1. The CDR3 nucleotides read TGTGCCAGCAGCCCCGGGACAGAGAGTTACAATGAGCAGTTCTTC. It yields the protein CASSPGTESYNEQFF. The entire variable domain, with the rest obtained from reference TRBV7-3 and TRBJ2-1, is as follows: GAGVSQTPSNKVTEKGKYVELRCDPISGHTALYWYRQSLGQGPEFLIYFQGTGAADDSGLPNDRFFAVRPEGSVSTLKIQRTERGDSAVYLCASSPGTESYNEQFFGPGTRLTVL.